Reported below is one TCR beta chain. This entry comes from a study of OX40 agonist ivuxolimab in advanced cancers. Sequenced by immunoSEQ multiplex PCR; TCRdb stores in-frame clones only, minus some. The sample gives about 58,000 clones, more than 80% of which show up once; 1.5% to 2.5% is in the top ten. The CDR3 is 11 residues long. The germline gives CDR1 SGHAT, CDR2 FQNNGV. V was shortened by 1 base and J by 14 bases, with 6 bases between the two germline ends. The receptor was isolated from an adult with an advanced solid tumor such as melanoma, head and neck, liver or kidney cancer. The chain recombines TRBV11-2 with TRBJ1-6, with D unresolved. Sequenced material: CD4+ or CD8+ T cells sorted from blood, taken in a trial of the OX40 agonist ivuxolimab. Here the CDR3 reads CASSLGGTLHF. CDR3 coding DNA: TGTGCCAGCAGCTTAGGGGGTACCCTCCACTTT.